The 25 T cell receptor beta chains below come from one sample, sequenced in a study of CD8 T cells in acute hepatitis C reinfection. Time point of the sample: naive CD8 control sorted from an acute-time-point sample. TCRdb's table, derived via immunoSEQ multiplex PCR, lists solely in-frame clones and lacks some. The sample has about 40,000 clones, approximately 83% seen once; the top ten hold approximately 9.9%. Sequencing was performed on naive CD8+ T cells from PBMCs. The source of these receptors is a woman under 30 who spontaneously cleared hepatitis C infection.

The chain uses TRBV30 and TRBJ2-2, with 8 nucleotides matching TRBD2. The junction had 6 bases not matched to a gene; V was cut back by 6 bases and J by 0 bases. This CDR3 spans 15 amino acids. Looked up from germline, CDR1 is GTSNPN and CDR2 is SVGIG (reference sequence). The CDR3: CACQSGGPNTGELFF. The CDR3 DNA reads TGTGCCTGTCAGAGCGGGGGCCCGAACACCGGGGAGCTGTTTTTT.

The chain uses TRBV5-4 and TRBJ2-7; unclear D gene. The V end was cut by 2 bases, the J end by 1 base, with 10 bases between. This CDR3 is 14 amino acids long. Germline CDR1 is SGHNT and CDR2 is YYREEE (reference sequence). The CDR3 DNA sequence: TGTGCCAGCAGCTTCAGGCCGCAGTCCTACGAGCAGTACTTC. Translated: CASSFRPQSYEQYF.

The gene calls are TRBV4-1 and TRBJ2-3; D tentatively fits TRBD1 or TRBD2 (5 bases each). The CDR3 runs 13 residues. Germline assignment: CDR1 MGHRA and CDR2 YSYEKL. V lost 1 base and J lost 8, with 10 bases in between. This CDR3 is CASSQAGPSTQYF. The CDR3 DNA follows: TGCGCCAGCAGCCAAGCGGGGCCAAGTACGCAGTATTTT.

The chain links TRBV27 to TRBJ2-5, with D possibly being TRBD2 (5 bases). Germline V gives CDR1 MNHEY, CDR2 SMNVEV (reference sequence). The CDR3 is 14 amino acids. Deletions cut 10 bases from V and 1 base from J, with 16 bases between. CDR3 bases: TGTGCCACACGGGGTCGAAAAGGCCAAGAGACCCAGTACTTC. The encoded protein is CATRGRKGQETQYF.

V and J are TRBV7-9 and TRBJ1-2, with 7 bases identical to TRBD1. Trimming removed 6 bases from V and 6 bases from J; junction bases left unmatched: 7. This CDR3 comprises 13 residues. Looked up from germline, CDR1 is SEHNR and CDR2 is FQNEAQ (reference sequence). CDR3: CASRERGRDGYTF. CDR3 in DNA: TGTGCCAGCAGGGAGAGGGGGCGCGATGGCTACACCTTC.

The chain couples TRBV9 to TRBJ2-1, with D perhaps matching TRBD1 (6 bases). V lost 0 bases and J lost 3, with 10 bases in between. This CDR3 is 15 amino acids long. Per germline, CDR1 SGDLS and CDR2 YYNGEE. The CDR3 coding sequence is TGTGCCAGCAGCGTAGAAGGGGGATACTACAATGAGCAGTTCTTC. Its protein product is CASSVEGGYYNEQFF.

This clone is a singleton in its sample. The chain joins TRBV7-9 to TRBJ1-1; no reliable D call. Trimming took 1 base from V and 1 from J, leaving 7 bases between them. Germline V gene data show CDR1 as SEHNR and CDR2 as FQNEAQ (reference sequence). The length of the CDR3 is 14 residues. The CDR3 reads CASSLGWGNTEAFF. In DNA, the CDR3 is TGTGCCAGCAGCTTAGGTTGGGGGAACACTGAAGCTTTCTTT.

The DNA of the CDR3 is TGTGCCAGCCTGCGGAATGAGCAGTTCTTC. Protein: CASLRNEQFF. The J gene is TRBJ2-1, the V gene TRBV2; D not resolved. The germline V and J ends were trimmed by 8 bases and 7 bases, with 6 bases remaining between them. CDR3 length equals 10 residues. CDR1 is SNHLY and CDR2 is FYNNEI in the germline V gene.

The CDR3 nucleotides read TGTGCCAGTACAGCCGGGACCACTTACACAGATACGCAGTATTTT. Its protein product is CASTAGTTYTDTQYF. The V call is TRBV2, the J call TRBJ2-3; D tentatively reads TRBD1 or TRBD2 (5 bases each). From germline, CDR1 is SNHLY and CDR2 FYNNEI. Trimming shortened V by 9 bases and J by 2 bases, and 18 bases separated the two germline ends. CDR3 size: 15 residues.

The chain carries TRBV4-1 and TRBJ1-1; D perhaps matches TRBD1 (5 bases). The CDR3 has 14 amino acids. Trimming removed 3 bases at V and 4 bases at J, with 12 bases between. CDR1 and CDR2 from the germline V gene are MGHRA and YSYEKL. CDR3 nucleotides: TGCGCCAGCAGCCACAACAGGCTTGGCACTGAAGCTTTCTTT. It encodes CASSHNRLGTEAFF.

The chain uses TRBV4-1 and TRBJ2-7, with 7 bases matching TRBD2. V lost 0 bases, J lost 0 bases, and 5 bases stayed unmatched. CDR1 is MGHRA, CDR2 YSYEKL, per germline. This CDR3 has 16 residues. CDR3 region: CASSQDRGLGSYEQYF. The CDR3 DNA reads as TGCGCCAGCAGCCAAGACCGCGGACTAGGCTCCTACGAGCAGTACTTC.

The V gene is TRBV6-1, the J gene TRBJ1-1; weak D call: TRBD1 (6 bases). This CDR3 has 12 amino acids. CDR1 MNHNS and CDR2 SASEGT come from the germline V gene. Trimming left V 6 bases short and J 4 bases short, with 9 bases between. CDR3 in amino acids: CASSRTVTEAFF. Here the CDR3 DNA reads TGTGCCAGCAGCCGGACAGTCACTGAAGCTTTCTTT.

The genes are TRBV11-3 and TRBJ1-4; no firm D call. Germline V gene data show CDR1 as SGHNT and CDR2 as YENEEA. The CDR3 contains 11 residues. V shed 3 bases and J shed 10 bases, with 6 bases lying between them. The CDR3 sequence: CASSFRVKLFF. The DNA of the CDR3 is TGTGCCAGCAGCTTTAGGGTAAAACTGTTTTTT. The whole variable domain, filled in from reference TRBV11-3 and TRBJ1-4, reads EAGVVQSPRYKIIEKKQPVAFWCNPISGHNTLYWYLQNLGQGPELLIRYENEEAVDDSQLPKDRFSAERLKGVDSTLKIQPAELGDSAVYLCASSFRVKLFFGSGTQLSVL.

The rearrangement links TRBV7-9 to TRBJ2-1; D is possibly TRBD2 (6 bases). Trimming left V 4 bases short and J 8 bases short, with 12 bases between. CDR3 length: 13 amino acids. From germline, CDR1 is SEHNR and CDR2 FQNEAQ (reference sequence). In DNA, the CDR3 is TGTGCCAGCAGCTCCGGGAGTCCCCATGAGCAGTTCTTC. This sequence encodes CASSSGSPHEQFF.

This rearrangement joins TRBV4-1 to TRBJ2-5; 13 bases line up with TRBD2. V was pared by 1 base and J by 0 bases, with 5 bases of the junction left unmatched. Germline V CDR1 and CDR2: MGHRA, YSYEKL. This CDR3 has 18 residues. The CDR3 region has the DNA TGCGCCAGCAGCCAAGGGGGACTAGCGGGACTGTACCAAGAGACCCAGTACTTC. This encodes CASSQGGLAGLYQETQYF.

This clone has just a few counts. The chain couples TRBV27 to TRBJ1-2; 8 positions match TRBD1. The CDR3 extends over 15 amino acids. J gave up 2 bases and V 3 bases, and 5 bases lay outside the gene matches. Germline V gene data show CDR1 as MNHEY and CDR2 as SMNVEV (reference sequence). CDR3 coding DNA: TGTGCCAGCAGTTTCGACAGGGGCGGAAACTATGGCTACACCTTC. The encoded protein is CASSFDRGGNYGYTF.

The V call is TRBV10-1, the J call TRBJ2-1; 7 nucleotides agree with TRBD2. The CDR3 loop spans 14 amino acids. The J segment lost 8 bases and the V segment lost 2 bases, leaving 6 bases of the junction unmatched. Germline CDR1 is WNHNN and CDR2 is SYGVQD (reference sequence). CDR3 residues: CASSEGLVRDEQFF. The CDR3 region has the DNA TGCGCCAGCAGTGAGGGACTAGTACGCGATGAGCAGTTCTTC.

The V gene is TRBV29-1, the J gene TRBJ2-2; 9 positions agree with TRBD1. The CDR3 sequence is 14 residues long. Germline V gene data show CDR1 as SQVTM and CDR2 as ANQGSEA. Trimming cost V 7 bases and J 6 bases; bases outside gene matches: 9. DNA of the CDR3: TGCAGCGCCTTAAGGGACAGGGACCCCGGGGAGCTGTTTTTT. This gives the protein CSALRDRDPGELFF.

The table lists this clone with a count of one. The chain employs TRBV11-2 and TRBJ2-7, with a weak D call TRBD1 (6 bases). The CDR3 spans 14 residues. Germline V gene data show CDR1 as SGHAT and CDR2 as FQNNGV. V was trimmed by 5 bases and J by 2 bases, leaving 13 bases between them. Written as DNA, the CDR3 is TGTGCCAGCAGCCCTACGGACAGTCCCTACGAGCAGTACTTC. Translation: CASSPTDSPYEQYF. The entire variable domain, with the rest obtained from reference TRBV11-2 and TRBJ2-7, is as follows: EAGVAQSPRYKIIEKRQSVAFWCNPISGHATLYWYQQILGQGPKLLIQFQNNGVVDDSQLPKDRFSAERLKGVDSTLKIQPAKLEDSAVYLCASSPTDSPYEQYFGPGTRLTVT.

The V call is TRBV12-5, the J call TRBJ1-5; D remains ambiguous. Per the germline V gene, CDR1 is LGHNT and CDR2 is FRNRAP. V gave up 4 bases and J gave up 5 bases, with 12 bases separating them. There are 14 residues in the CDR3. In nucleotides, the CDR3 is TGTGCTAGTGGTTCCCCTTACAACGATCAGCCCCAGCATTTT. It codes for CASGSPYNDQPQHF.

V gene TRBV4-1 combines with J gene TRBJ2-1; D possibly corresponds to TRBD2 (5 bases). Germline values: CDR1 MGHRA, CDR2 YSYEKL. There are 18 residues in the CDR3. Trimming stripped 0 bases from V and 0 bases from J, with 15 bases between. The CDR3: CASSQERGPGSSYNEQFF. DNA for the CDR3: TGCGCCAGCAGCCAAGAACGAGGGCCGGGGAGCTCCTACAATGAGCAGTTCTTC.

The chain uses TRBV9 and TRBJ2-1; D possibly matches TRBD1 or TRBD2 (6 bases each). This CDR3 is built from 16 residues. V was pared by 0 bases and J by 6 bases, with 16 bases between. CDR1 is SGDLS and CDR2 is YYNGEE in the germline V gene. The CDR3 DNA reads as TGTGCCAGCAGCGTAGAAGGGGGGTTCGGAGGCAATGAGCAGTTCTTC. Residues: CASSVEGGFGGNEQFF.

The rearrangement joins TRBV25-1 to TRBJ2-5; 11 positions match TRBD2. Germline assignment: CDR1 MGHDK and CDR2 SYGVNS. V was pared by 0 bases and J by 5 bases, with 11 bases of the junction left unmatched. This CDR3 is built from 18 residues. CDR3 protein: CASSEYFLAGGPGETQYF. Written as DNA, the CDR3 is TGTGCCAGCAGTGAATATTTCTTAGCGGGAGGGCCCGGGGAGACCCAGTACTTC.

The V gene is TRBV29-1, the J gene TRBJ1-1; the match to TRBD1 covers 7 bases. V shed 0 bases, J shed 11 bases, and the junction held 9 bases outside the gene matches. This CDR3 is built from 13 residues. CDR1 and CDR2 (germline): SQVTM, ANQGSEA. The CDR3 protein is CSVEDPDRDGAFF. The CDR3 bases are TGCAGCGTTGAAGACCCCGACAGGGATGGGGCTTTCTTT.

The chain carries TRBV6-5 and TRBJ1-4, with D perhaps matching TRBD1 (5 bases). CDR3 length equals 15 residues. The germline V gene has CDR1 MNHEY and CDR2 SVGAGI. V lost 5 bases and J 6 bases, leaving 16 bases between the germline ends. CDR3 sequence (DNA): TGTGCCAGCAGTAGACTACAGGATGTGGATGAAAAACTGTTTTTT. This sequence encodes CASSRLQDVDEKLFF.